The 25 T cell receptor beta chains below were found in one sample sequenced in a study of blood T cell repertoires in COVID-19. Libraries were prepared by immunoSEQ multiplex PCR; TCRdb keeps only in-frame clonotypes and omits some of them. The repertoire holds 120,000 or so clones, with roughly 82% as singletons. The sequenced material came from peripheral blood. The receptors come from a woman aged 55 to 70 with acute or convalescent COVID-19.

The chain joins TRBV14 to TRBJ2-7; TRBD2 is a possible D gene (6 bases). The CDR3 sequence is 14 residues long. Germline V gene lookup returns CDR1 SGHDN and CDR2 FVKESK. Between the trimmed V and J ends, which lost 4 bases and 2 bases, there was a span of 12 bases. DNA for the CDR3: TGTGCCAGCAGCCCGGGACTTGATGCCTACGAGCAGTACTTC. It specifies CASSPGLDAYEQYF.

The chain couples TRBV5-5 to TRBJ1-1, with TRBD1 identical over 7 bases. The CDR3 has 15 amino acids. Germline-derived CDR1 and CDR2 are SGHKS and YYEKEE (reference sequence). The V segment lost 4 bases and the J segment 1 base; nucleotides outside the gene matches: 7. The DNA for the CDR3 is TGTGCCAGCAGCGTCACGGGACAGCCGAACACTGAAGCTTTCTTT. This gives the protein CASSVTGQPNTEAFF.

The V and J genes are TRBV5-4 and TRBJ2-5; D ambiguous. V lost 1 base and J lost 8, with 15 bases in between. Looked up from germline, CDR1 is SGHNT and CDR2 is YYREEE (reference sequence). The CDR3 runs to 14 residues. CDR3 sequence (DNA): TGTGCCAGCAGCTTGTCTGGTCTTGCAGGTACCCAGTACTTC. This sequence encodes CASSLSGLAGTQYF.

V and J are TRBV5-1 and TRBJ2-3; D possibly corresponds to TRBD2 (6 bases). Germline-derived CDR1 and CDR2 are SGHRS and YFSETQ. The CDR3 totals 15 residues. V was cut by 9 bases and J by 2 bases, with 19 bases left in between. CDR3 loop: CATKAGIRHTDTQYF. The CDR3 DNA is TGCGCCACTAAGGCGGGGATCCGACACACAGATACGCAGTATTTT.

This clone has ten or more counts. The rearrangement uses TRBV18 and TRBJ1-2, with 7 bases matching TRBD1. The length of the CDR3 is 14 residues. V shed 6 bases, J shed 2 bases, and the junction held 6 bases outside the gene matches. Germline V CDR1 and CDR2: KGHSH, LQKENI. As DNA, the CDR3 is TGTGCCAGCTCGCCCGAACAGGGGAACTATGGCTACACCTTC. Protein product: CASSPEQGNYGYTF.

This clone is a singleton in its sample. The rearrangement links TRBV4-3 to TRBJ2-5; D call uncertain. This CDR3 has 14 residues. The ends were cut back, 0 bases at V and 7 bases at J, with 12 bases in the middle. CDR1 LGHNA and CDR2 YSLEER come from the germline V gene. In nucleotides, the CDR3 is TGCGCCAGCAGCCAAGATTCCGGGTCCGCGACCCAGTACTTC. Amino acids: CASSQDSGSATQYF.

The chain employs TRBV3-1 (or the pseudogene TRBV3-2) and TRBJ1-2; a possible D gene is TRBD1 (5 bases). Trimming shortened V by 1 base and J by 7 bases, and 13 bases separated the two germline ends. Looked up from germline, CDR1 is LGHDT and CDR2 is YNNKEL (reference sequence). This CDR3 contains 14 residues. The CDR3 bases are TGTGCCAGCAGCCAAGGGTTGCAGGGCGGTGGCTACACCTTC. Protein sequence: CASSQGLQGGGYTF.

The V call is TRBV10-3, the J call TRBJ2-1; 9 bases map to TRBD2. The CDR3 loop spans 16 amino acids. The V and J ends lost 6 bases and 2 bases, in that order; junction bases with no gene match: 8. Germline V CDR1 and CDR2: ENHRY, SYGVKD. The CDR3 region has the DNA TGTGCCATCAGGACCAATCCTAGCGGGGCCTACAATGAGCAGTTCTTC. This codes for CAIRTNPSGAYNEQFF.

The chain joins TRBV7-2 to TRBJ2-3; 9 bases are a match to TRBD2. From germline, CDR1 is SGHTA and CDR2 FQGNSA. The junction had 5 bases not matched to a gene; V was cut back by 3 bases and J by 4 bases. The CDR3 has 15 residues. CDR3 protein: CASSFSGGTADTQYF. CDR3 sequence (DNA): TGTGCCAGCAGCTTTAGCGGGGGAACTGCAGATACGCAGTATTTT.

The chain is built from TRBV28 and TRBJ1-3; D is unresolved. Deletions cut 3 bases from V and 4 bases from J, with 13 bases between. The length of the CDR3 is 15 residues. CDR1 and CDR2 from the germline V gene are MDHEN and SYDVKM. CDR3 amino acids: CASSFGGQFGNTIYF. In DNA form, the CDR3 reads TGTGCCAGCAGTTTTGGTGGGCAGTTCGGAAACACCATATATTTT.

The chain has TRBV9 and TRBJ1-1; no definite D call. CDR3 length: 14 residues. Germline values: CDR1 SGDLS, CDR2 YYNGEE. Trimming removed 4 bases at V and 3 bases at J, with 13 bases between. The CDR3 sequence: CASSPQVRYTEAFF. In nucleotides, the CDR3 is TGTGCCAGCAGCCCCCAGGTCCGCTACACTGAAGCTTTCTTT.

This sequence joins TRBV6-5 and TRBJ1-6; D perhaps matches TRBD1 (5 bases). The V and J ends lost 0 bases and 8 bases respectively, with 11 bases between them. The germline gives CDR1 MNHEY, CDR2 SVGAGI. The CDR3 extends over 15 amino acids. The CDR3 DNA follows: TGTGCCAGCAGTTACTCGAGGAAAGGGGATTCACCCCTCCACTTT. Amino acid sequence: CASSYSRKGDSPLHF.

The J gene is TRBJ1-4, the V gene TRBV15; no firm D call. Germline CDR1 and CDR2: LNHNV and YYDKDF (reference sequence). This CDR3 comprises 16 residues. The germline V and J ends were trimmed by 4 bases and 0 bases, with 12 bases remaining between them. CDR3 loop: CATSIRYEATNEKLFF. For the CDR3, the DNA is TGTGCCACCAGCATCCGGTACGAAGCAACTAATGAAAAACTGTTTTTT.

This clone was seen only once. The chain combines TRBV7-2 with TRBJ2-5; 11 nucleotides agree with TRBD1. Germline-derived CDR1 and CDR2 are SGHTA and FQGNSA. The CDR3 totals 14 residues. Trimming at V came to 5 bases and at J to 5 bases, leaving 4 bases not matched to a gene. The CDR3 is CASSRGQGAETQYF. The CDR3 nucleotides are TGTGCCAGCAGCCGCGGACAGGGGGCCGAGACCCAGTACTTC.

The rearrangement links TRBV5-4 to TRBJ2-7, with 12 bases fitting TRBD2. Per germline, CDR1 SGHNT and CDR2 YYREEE (reference sequence). CDR3 length: 15 residues. V shed 0 bases and J 4 bases; nucleotides not matched to a gene: 2. CDR3 in DNA: TGTGCCAGCAGCTTGGGAGGGACTAGCGGGTACGAGCAGTACTTC. This translates into CASSLGGTSGYEQYF.

The rearrangement uses TRBV19 and TRBJ1-1; perhaps TRBD1 as D (5 bases). Germline lookup yields CDR1 LNHDA and CDR2 SQIVND (reference sequence). This CDR3 comprises 13 residues. V shed 6 bases and J shed 11 bases, with 19 bases lying between them. The CDR3 spells CASRTDTLGLAFF. In DNA form, the CDR3 reads TGTGCCAGTAGAACGGACACCCTCGGGTTGGCTTTCTTT. Variable domain in full (rest from reference TRBV19 and TRBJ1-1): DGGITQSPKYLFRKEGQNVTLSCEQNLNHDAMYWYRQDPGQGLRLIYYSQIVNDFQKGDIAEGYSVSREKKESFPLTVTSAQKNPTAFYLCASRTDTLGLAFFGQGTRLTVV.

The chain uses TRBV6-5 and TRBJ1-3, with 8 bases matching TRBD1. CDR1 and CDR2 from the germline V gene are MNHEY and SVGAGI. The V and J ends lost 6 bases and 5 bases, in that order; junction bases with no gene match: 6. The CDR3 loop spans 14 amino acids. CDR3 region: CASRPTGERNTIYF. DNA for the CDR3: TGTGCCAGCAGACCGACAGGGGAACGAAACACCATATATTTT.

The chain has TRBV7-2 and TRBJ1-3, with 7 bases matching TRBD1. The J segment lost 2 bases and the V segment lost 1 base, leaving 5 bases of the junction unmatched. Germline CDR1 is SGHTA and CDR2 is FQGNSA. The CDR3 is 16 residues long. DNA of the CDR3: TGTGCCAGCAGCTTAGAGCCGGGACAGACTGGAAACACCATATATTTT. Its translation is CASSLEPGQTGNTIYF. Looking up the rest from reference TRBV7-2 and TRBJ1-3 gives the full variable domain: GAGVSQSPSNKVTEKGKDVELRCDPISGHTALYWYRQSLGQGLEFLIYFQGNSAPDKSGLPSDRFSAERTGGSVSTLTIQRTQQEDSAVYLCASSLEPGQTGNTIYFGEGSWLTVV.

The chain combines TRBV5-6 with TRBJ1-1; a possible D gene is TRBD1 (6 bases). Germline lookup yields CDR1 SGHDT and CDR2 YYEEEE. Trimming shortened V by 4 bases and J by 2 bases, and 15 bases separated the two germline ends. The CDR3 is 15 amino acids. The CDR3 loop reads CASSLPPGHNTEAFF. Here the CDR3 DNA reads TGTGCCAGCAGCCTGCCACCGGGACATAACACTGAAGCTTTCTTT.

V gene TRBV19 combines with J gene TRBJ2-7; no firm D call. The CDR3 has 16 residues. With 5 bases removed from V and 0 bases from J, the gap between germline ends came to 17 bases. CDR1 is LNHDA and CDR2 is SQIVND in the germline V gene (reference sequence). DNA of the CDR3: TGTGCCAGTAGTCCTCTTTCTGCGGAGAGCTCCTACGAGCAGTACTTC. It specifies CASSPLSAESSYEQYF.

V and J are TRBV2 and TRBJ2-2; D possibly corresponds to TRBD2 (7 bases). This CDR3 is built from 16 residues. Germline V CDR1 and CDR2: SNHLY, FYNNEI. V was clipped by 7 bases and J by 7 bases, with 22 bases between them. Here the CDR3 DNA reads TGTGCCAGCACTGTCAACTTGGCGGGGGCGGGCGGGGAGCTGTTTTTT. It encodes CASTVNLAGAGGELFF.

A few counts support this clone. The chain carries TRBV4-1 and TRBJ1-2; D is undetermined. CDR1 and CDR2 (germline): MGHRA, YSYEKL. The CDR3 covers 15 residues. Trimming removed 1 base from V and 8 bases from J, with 17 bases in between. DNA of the CDR3: TGCGCCAGCAGCCAAGGGACTTGGGGAGGTAGCGGCTACACCTTC. This sequence encodes CASSQGTWGGSGYTF.

This clone is judged medium-sized. V is TRBV7-9 and J is TRBJ1-4; no definite D call. CDR1 and CDR2 from the germline V gene are SEHNR and FQNEAQ (reference sequence). The length of the CDR3 is 13 residues. V lost 9 bases to trimming and J lost 4 bases, with 12 bases between them. DNA of the CDR3: TGTGCCAGTGACGGGTCTCTTAATGAAAAACTGTTTTTT. The encoded protein is CASDGSLNEKLFF.

This CDR3 reads CASSDSPHGNTIYF. The CDR3 nucleotides are TGTGCCAGCAGCGATAGCCCTCATGGAAACACCATATATTTT. The rearrangement joins TRBV9 to TRBJ1-3; D gene unclear. V shed 3 bases and J shed 3 bases, with 10 bases lying between them. This CDR3 spans 14 amino acids. Germline CDR1 reads SGDLS; CDR2 reads YYNGEE.

The chain links TRBV11-1 to TRBJ2-3; unclear D gene. This CDR3 spans 14 amino acids. V dropped 5 bases and J dropped 5 bases, with 14 bases sitting between them. Germline CDR1 reads SGHAT; CDR2 reads FQDESV (reference sequence). CDR3 nucleotides: TGTGCCAGCAGCCCTAACGCCTTCGGAGATACGCAGTATTTT. Protein product: CASSPNAFGDTQYF.